This TCR beta chain was sequenced for a study of immune heterogeneity within non-small cell lung tumors. Study information: With respect to histology, the tumors encompassed a few squamous cell carcinomas, around 10 non-squamous carcinomas and 1 not otherwise specified.

This CDR3 contains 18 residues. CDR1 and CDR2 from the germline V gene are LGHDT and YNNKEL (reference sequence). J lost 5 bases, V lost 1 base, and 9 bases had no gene match. Using 32 V and 13 J primers, multiplex PCR amplified TCR beta CDR3. From the multiplex PCR reads, TCRdb called clonotypes with MiXCR, one entry per CDR3 protein. The data show about 2,800 distinct CDR3 sequences, roughly 14% seen once. Bulk tumor genomic DNA, roughly 590 ng per sample, was used as template. Doctors removed several biopsies from each primary tumor during surgery, keeping them far apart. Those enrolled were patients newly diagnosed with untreated non-small cell lung cancer and undergoing curative surgery. Newly diagnosed patients with non-small cell lung cancer who were having surgery with curative intent served as donors. In this sample, this clonotype turned up a few times.

The chain has TRBV3-1 and TRBJ2-1; 12 bases agree with TRBD2. The source is a female donor with non-small cell lung cancer. Specimen: lung tumor tissue. The CDR3 is CASSQVLAGGAANNEQFF. CDR3 in DNA: TGTGCCAGCAGCCAAGTACTAGCGGGAGGCGCGGCAAACAATGAGCAGTTCTTC.